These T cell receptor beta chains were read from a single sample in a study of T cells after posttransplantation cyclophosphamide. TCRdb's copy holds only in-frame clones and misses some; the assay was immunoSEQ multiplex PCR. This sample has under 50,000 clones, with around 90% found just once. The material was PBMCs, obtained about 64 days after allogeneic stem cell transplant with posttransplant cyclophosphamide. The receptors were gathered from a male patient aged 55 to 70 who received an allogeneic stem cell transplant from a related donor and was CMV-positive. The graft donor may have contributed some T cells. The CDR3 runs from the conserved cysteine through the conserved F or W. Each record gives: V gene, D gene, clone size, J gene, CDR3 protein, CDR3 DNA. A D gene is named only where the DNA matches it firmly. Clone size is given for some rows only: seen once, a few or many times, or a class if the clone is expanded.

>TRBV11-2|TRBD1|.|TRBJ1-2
CASSLGQGRGYTF
TGTGCCAGCAGCTTGGGACAGGGCCGAGGCTACACCTTC
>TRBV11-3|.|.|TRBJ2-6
CASSSGSGGSAGANVLTF
TGTGCCAGCAGCTCTGGCTCCGGCGGTTCGGCTGGGGCCAACGTCCTGACTTTC
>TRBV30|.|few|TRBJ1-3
CAWSIGEGNTIYF
TGTGCCTGGAGTATAGGGGAAGGAAACACCATATATTTT
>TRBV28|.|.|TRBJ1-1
CASRLAGGYTEAFF
TGTGCCAGCAGGCTGGCTGGGGGGTACACTGAAGCTTTCTTT
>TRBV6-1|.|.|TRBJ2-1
CASSDLSGSYNEQFF
TGTGCCAGCAGTGATTTGTCCGGCTCCTACAATGAGCAGTTCTTC
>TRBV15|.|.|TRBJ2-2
CATSRVVGQANTGELFF
TGTGCCACCAGCAGAGTCGTGGGGCAGGCGAACACCGGGGAGCTGTTTTTT
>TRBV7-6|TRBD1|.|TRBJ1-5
CASTAKGADNQPQHF
TGTGCCAGCACCGCTAAGGGGGCGGACAATCAGCCCCAGCATTTT
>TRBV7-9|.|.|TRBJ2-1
CASSHTLSYNEQFF
TGTGCCAGCAGCCATACTCTCTCCTACAATGAGCAGTTCTTC
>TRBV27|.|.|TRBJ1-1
CASSSITGNGNTEAFF
TGTGCCAGCAGTTCCATAACAGGTAATGGGAACACTGAAGCTTTCTTT
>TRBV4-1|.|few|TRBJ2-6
CASSFGQGPGANVLTF
TGCGCCAGCAGTTTTGGCCAGGGGCCTGGGGCCAACGTCCTGACTTTC